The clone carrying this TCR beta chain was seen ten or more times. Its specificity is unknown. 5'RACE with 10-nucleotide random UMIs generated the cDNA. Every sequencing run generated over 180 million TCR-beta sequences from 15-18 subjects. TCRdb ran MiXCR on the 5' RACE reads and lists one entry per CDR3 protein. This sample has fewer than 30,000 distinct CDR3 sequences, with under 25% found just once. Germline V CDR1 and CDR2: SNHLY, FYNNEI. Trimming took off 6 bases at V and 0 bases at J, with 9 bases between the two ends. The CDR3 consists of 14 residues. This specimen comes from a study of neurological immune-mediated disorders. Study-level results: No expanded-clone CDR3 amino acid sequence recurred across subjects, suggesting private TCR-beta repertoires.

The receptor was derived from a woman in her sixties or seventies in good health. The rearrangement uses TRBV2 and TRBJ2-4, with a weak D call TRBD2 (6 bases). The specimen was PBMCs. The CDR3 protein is CASRGGLAKNIQYF. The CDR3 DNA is TGTGCCAGCAGGGGGGGACTAGCCAAAAACATTCAGTACTTC. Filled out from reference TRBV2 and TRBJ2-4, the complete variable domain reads EPEVTQTPSHQVTQMGQEVILRCVPISNHLYFYWYRQILGQKVEFLVSFYNNEISEKSEIFDDQFSVERPDGSNFTLKIRSTKLEDSAMYFCASRGGLAKNIQYFGAGTRLSVL.